Below, one T cell receptor (beta chain) is given with its context. Assay used: immunoSEQ multiplex PCR; TCRdb lists only in-frame clones, some missing. Of fewer than 200,000 clones in the sample, around four fifths were seen once. Trimming took 4 bases from V and 4 from J; bases not matched to a gene: 5. The CDR3 sequence is 15 residues long. Germline CDR1 SEHNR, CDR2 FQNEAQ (reference sequence). These data belong to a study of blood T cell repertoires in COVID-19. Participants came from roughly 25 US areas, aged about 18 to 90 years. The rearrangement uses TRBV7-9 and TRBJ1-1; 11 bases map to TRBD1. The sequencing input was PBMCs or T cells enriched from blood (not recorded which). This sequence originates from a man between 45 and 60 years old who had recovered from COVID-19. The CDR3 DNA reads TGTGCCAGCAGCTCAGCCGGGACAGGGGGCACTGAAGCTTTCTTT. Its translation: CASSSAGTGGTEAFF.